This is a list of T cell receptor beta chains from one sample in a study of early T cells in non-severe SARS-CoV-2 infection. A single record per CDR3 protein comes from TCRdb applying MiXCR to the 5' RACE reads. The table lists about 39,000 distinct CDR3 sequences, roughly 7% of them singletons. Sequencing input: whole blood. These receptors all stem from an adult who was a healthcare worker with PCR-confirmed SARS-CoV-2 infection or an uninfected control (not recorded which). CDR3s leave out the opening cysteine and the closing phenylalanine or tryptophan.

len: 13
v_gene: TRBV12-3/TRBV12-4
CDR3aa: ASSSLAGGTDTQY

len: 11
v_gene: TRBV7-2
CDR3aa: ASSTDLNYGYT

len: 12
v_gene: TRBV11-2
CDR3aa: ASSLVSDEETQY

len: 13
v_gene: TRBV5-6
CDR3aa: ASSWGLAAYNEQF

len: 10
v_gene: TRBV6-2/TRBV6-3
CDR3aa: ASEGTRYEQY

len: 17
v_gene: TRBV9
CDR3aa: ASSVAPGEGIRGTGELF

len: 11
v_gene: TRBV4-1
CDR3aa: ASSQDQGQPQH

len: 11
v_gene: TRBV10-3
CDR3aa: ATSGGATDEQF

len: 12
v_gene: TRBV6-2/TRBV6-3
CDR3aa: ASSAGTDVREQY

len: 11
v_gene: TRBV4-3
CDR3aa: ASSQVQGSEQY

len: 14
v_gene: TRBV4-2
CDR3aa: ASSQDSVFSTDTQY

len: 12
v_gene: TRBV5-4
CDR3aa: ASSLERGKGEQF

len: 12
v_gene: TRBV29-1
CDR3aa: SVKALTVATEQY

len: 13
v_gene: TRBV4-2
CDR3aa: ASSSGGWNTGELF

len: 13
v_gene: TRBV5-1
CDR3aa: ASSLVSASADTQY

len: 13
v_gene: TRBV7-2
CDR3aa: ASSKSGGATDTQY

len: 10
v_gene: TRBV2
CDR3aa: ASGLSGQPQH

len: 10
v_gene: TRBV27
CDR3aa: ASSTLNTEAF

len: 12
v_gene: TRBV3-1
CDR3aa: ASSPISEGNTQY

len: 11
v_gene: TRBV7-9
CDR3aa: ASSRVGIWTQY

len: 10
v_gene: TRBV12-3/TRBV12-4
CDR3aa: ASSRQVYGYT

len: 13
v_gene: TRBV9
CDR3aa: ASSPMDNTRLEQY

len: 15
v_gene: TRBV29-1
CDR3aa: SVEGALAGDLQETQY

len: 13
v_gene: TRBV6-5
CDR3aa: ASSRAGVSKNIQY

len: 13
v_gene: TRBV12-3/TRBV12-4
CDR3aa: ASSLGLGRSYEQY

len: 13
v_gene: TRBV20-1
CDR3aa: SVNRDRGTREPQH

len: 13
v_gene: TRBV18
CDR3aa: ASSPPRPSQDTQY

len: 11
v_gene: TRBV29-1
CDR3aa: SVVWPANYGYT

len: 10
v_gene: TRBV7-9
CDR3aa: ATSFGGEKLF

len: 12
v_gene: TRBV18
CDR3aa: ASSPRTGDGELF

len: 12
v_gene: TRBV20-1
CDR3aa: SAYGQGRGYEAF

len: 9
v_gene: TRBV27
CDR3aa: ASSSGQDQH

len: 9
v_gene: TRBV20-1
CDR3aa: SARTYNEQF

len: 15
v_gene: TRBV14
CDR3aa: ASSQDHVTGASYEQY

len: 9
v_gene: TRBV29-1
CDR3aa: SVRTGDEAF

len: 14
v_gene: TRBV27
CDR3aa: ASTGEERGVTDTQY

len: 16
v_gene: TRBV18
CDR3aa: ASPPGLADPLDSGELF

len: 14
v_gene: TRBV7-9
CDR3aa: ASSSRDRGRHTEAF

len: 12
v_gene: TRBV18
CDR3aa: ASSPSDSVDTQY

len: 13
v_gene: TRBV20-1
CDR3aa: SAEDRASYNSPLH

len: 14
v_gene: TRBV11-2
CDR3aa: ASSFPRGGSTDTQY

len: 14
v_gene: TRBV7-9
CDR3aa: ASSLGEVISGNTIY

len: 12
v_gene: TRBV10-3
CDR3aa: AISGDRDNQPQH

len: 14
v_gene: TRBV7-2
CDR3aa: ASSLRDSNMNTEAF

len: 12
v_gene: TRBV5-1
CDR3aa: ASSSQGGPTEAF